This T cell receptor (beta chain) was found in a study of blood T cell repertoires in COVID-19. Study information: Sites across the United States, Italy and Spain contributed samples from acute and convalescent COVID-19. In each case, the material was cDNA or gDNA derived from T cells, B-cell-depleted T cells, or PBMCs.

The trim removed 5 bases at V and 1 base at J, leaving 8 bases unmatched. CDR3 length: 15 amino acids. Germline V gene lookup returns CDR1 SGHTA and CDR2 FQGNSA. In the authors' workflow: Estimates of nucleated cell counts were drawn from the amplification of reference gene primers. Clones were read by immunoSEQ multiplex PCR, and TCRdb kept only the in-frame ones, dropping some. V, J and clone size reflect that table, while D and trimming were determined from the DNA. The sample includes approximately 210,000 clones, about four fifths of them seen just once. The sequence came from a woman aged 45-65 years with acute or convalescent COVID-19. The sample consisted of peripheral blood. This chain links TRBV7-2 with TRBJ2-7; TRBD2 matches 7 bases. The CDR3 nucleotides read TGTGCCAGCAGCACTAGCGCACAACCTTCCTACGAGCAGTACTTC. This encodes CASSTSAQPSYEQYF.